The 10 T cell receptor beta chains listed next were all sequenced from one sample in a study of response to subunit inactivated influenza vaccine. TCRdb called the RT-PCR reads again in MiXCR, with one record for every CDR3 protein. This table has around 580,000 distinct CDR3 sequences, about 12% appearing once. Sequences were derived from PBMCs from blood, sampled on the day of vaccination. The receptors come from a man aged 50-59 years who received an inactivated influenza vaccine.

There are a few counts of this clonotype. The rearrangement uses TRBV7-8 and TRBJ2-3, with 8 bases aligning to TRBD1. The germline CDR1 and CDR2 sequences are SGHVS and FQNEAQ. The J segment lost 5 bases and the V segment lost 1 base, leaving 2 bases of the junction unmatched. The CDR3 is made up of 14 amino acids. The CDR3 DNA is TGTGCCAGCAGCTTAGTGGACAGGGTAGATACGCAGTATTTT. It specifies CASSLVDRVDTQYF.

V and J are TRBV28 and TRBJ2-1; 7 bases line up with TRBD2. Germline lookup yields CDR1 MDHEN and CDR2 SYDVKM. The CDR3 sequence is 13 residues long. V was pared by 7 bases and J by 2 bases, with 2 bases of the junction left unmatched. CDR3 amino acids: CASKGLAYNEQFF. CDR3 DNA sequence: TGTGCCAGCAAAGGACTAGCCTACAATGAGCAGTTCTTC.

This clonotype occurred a few times. The rearrangement joins TRBV5-1 to TRBJ1-1; 9 bases align to TRBD1. In germline, CDR1 is SGHRS, CDR2 YFSETQ. The CDR3 covers 14 residues. With 3 bases clipped from V and 4 bases from J, the junction kept 4 bases outside the gene matches. The CDR3 sequence: CASSSVQGATEAFF. CDR3 nucleotide sequence: TGCGCCAGCAGCTCGGTACAGGGGGCCACTGAAGCTTTCTTT.

This clonotype has a handful of counts. CDR3: CSVGEGYYGYTF. DNA for the CDR3: TGCAGCGTAGGAGAAGGATATTATGGCTACACCTTC. The chain joins TRBV29-1 to TRBJ1-2; no firm D call. The CDR3 has 12 residues. The germline V gene encodes CDR1 SQVTM and CDR2 ANQGSEA. V was trimmed by 6 bases and J by 5 bases, leaving 13 bases between them.

There are a few counts of this clonotype. The V gene is TRBV20-1, the J gene TRBJ2-3; 12 positions agree with TRBD2. This CDR3 comprises 17 residues. Germline V gene lookup returns CDR1 DFQATT and CDR2 SNEGSKA (reference sequence). Germline trimming cut 4 bases from V and 1 base from J; bases unmatched to any gene: 9. This CDR3 reads CSATSGRARVGTDTQYF. Here the CDR3 DNA reads TGCAGTGCTACTAGCGGGAGGGCTCGGGTGGGCACAGATACGCAGTATTTT.

This clonotype was detected a few times. The J gene is TRBJ2-1, the V gene TRBV29-1; TRBD1 agrees at 11 bases. Trimming removed 2 bases from V and 5 bases from J; junction bases left unmatched: 11. There are 17 residues in the CDR3. The germline gives CDR1 SQVTM, CDR2 ANQGSEA. The CDR3 DNA reads as TGCAGCGTTGAACCCTCGGGACAGGGGGTAGTCGACAATGAGCAGTTCTTC. Protein sequence: CSVEPSGQGVVDNEQFF.

The V gene is TRBV18, the J gene TRBJ2-7; D unresolved. CDR3 size: 13 residues. V was clipped by 2 bases and J by 6 bases, with 11 bases between them. Looked up from germline, CDR1 is KGHSH and CDR2 is LQKENI. The CDR3 reads CASSPMGISEQYF. Here the CDR3 DNA reads TGTGCCAGCTCACCAATGGGCATCTCCGAGCAGTACTTC.

The V and J genes are TRBV4-1 and TRBJ2-3; 15 nucleotides match TRBD2. Trimming at V came to 4 bases and at J to 0 bases, leaving 8 bases not matched to a gene. The CDR3 has 19 residues. The germline gives CDR1 MGHRA, CDR2 YSYEKL. The CDR3 region has the DNA TGCGCCAGCAGCCCGAGGACTAGCGGGGGGGATTCTAGCACAGATACGCAGTATTTT. It is translated as CASSPRTSGGDSSTDTQYF.

The table lists this clonotype with a few counts. This chain connects TRBV7-2 to TRBJ2-5, with 7 bases matching TRBD1. Germline trimming cut 4 bases from V and 7 bases from J; bases unmatched to any gene: 9. CDR3 size: 14 residues. The germline V gene encodes CDR1 SGHTA and CDR2 FQGNSA. The CDR3 DNA reads TGTGCCAGCAGCTCAAATAAGGGGGCCGGGACCCAGTACTTC. Its protein product is CASSSNKGAGTQYF.

There are a few counts of this clonotype. The rearrangement uses TRBV29-1 and TRBJ2-2; D uncertain. The germline V gene encodes CDR1 SQVTM and CDR2 ANQGSEA. Deletions cut 5 bases from V and 0 bases from J, with 7 bases between. The CDR3 length is 13 residues. The CDR3 nucleotides read TGCAGCGTTTCACAGACGAACACCGGGGAGCTGTTTTTT. Protein product: CSVSQTNTGELFF.